This record concerns one T cell receptor (beta chain) sequence. Losses at the gene ends were 1 base for V and 6 bases for J; bases not matched to a gene: 8. The CDR3 is 16 residues long. Germline V CDR1 and CDR2: KGHSH, LQKENI. These data belong to a study of blood T cell repertoires in COVID-19. Study-level background: The study drew acute and convalescent COVID-19 samples from the United States, Italy and Spain.

Clones were read by immunoSEQ multiplex PCR, and TCRdb kept only the in-frame ones, dropping some. The table includes around 230,000 clones, approximately 78% detected once. The chain combines TRBV18 with TRBJ2-3, with TRBD2 matching 9 bases. Sequencing was carried out using peripheral blood. The sequence derives from a woman aged 60 to 75 with active or convalescent COVID-19. The CDR3: CASSPQAGGAGDTQYF. As DNA, the CDR3 is TGTGCCAGCTCACCACAAGCGGGGGGCGCCGGGGATACGCAGTATTTT.